The 26 T cell receptor beta chains below come from one sample, sequenced in a study of cytomegalovirus exposure and HLA in healthy donors. The PCR contained 60 Vbeta and 13 Jbeta primers. Clones were sequenced by immunoSEQ multiplex PCR, and TCRdb holds only the in-frame ones, with some missing. The table lists approximately 160,000 clones, just over 70% of them singletons. Sequenced: PBMCs. These receptors all come from a man younger than 35 in good health and CMV-seropositive.

With regard to this clone: Within the sample, other DNA sequences also encode this same CDR3. The chain uses TRBV5-6 and TRBJ2-2; D may be TRBD2 (6 bases). Trimming left V 2 bases short and J 0 bases short, with 8 bases between. The CDR3 loop spans 15 amino acids. Germline V gene sequence: CDR1 SGHDT, CDR2 YYEEEE. CDR3 nucleotide sequence: TGTGCCAGCAGCTTAGGCGGGACGAACACCGGGGAGCTGTTTTTT. Its protein product is CASSLGGTNTGELFF.

The CDR3 sequence is CATSRDLGDRGLEAFF. The CDR3 DNA is TGTGCCACCAGCAGAGATCTTGGGGACAGGGGACTTGAGGCTTTCTTT. The chain joins TRBV15 to TRBJ1-1, with TRBD1 matching 10 bases. V was clipped by 0 bases and J by 11 bases; unmatched bases: 12. Germline lookup yields CDR1 LNHNV and CDR2 YYDKDF (reference sequence). The CDR3 runs 16 residues.

Notes on this clone: The junction departs from the called germline gene at one end, perhaps through a read error. The chain recombines TRBV7-7 with TRBJ2-3; D not resolved. Germline values: CDR1 SSHAT, CDR2 FNYEAQ (reference sequence). This CDR3 is built from 12 residues. This CDR3 reads CASSHRGDTQYF. DNA for the CDR3: TGTGCTAGCAGCCATAGAGGAGATACGCAGTATTTT.

The J gene is TRBJ2-2, the V gene TRBV19; 7 bases agree with TRBD2. This CDR3 region has 16 residues. V shed 1 base and J 6 bases; nucleotides not matched to a gene: 8. Germline CDR1 is LNHDA and CDR2 is SQIVND (reference sequence). The CDR3 nucleotides read TGTGCCAGTAGTATAGGGGCGGGGGTAGCTTCCGGGGAGCTGTTTTTT. This gives the protein CASSIGAGVASGELFF.

In this sample, this clone turned up once. The V and J genes are TRBV30 and TRBJ1-4; 7 bases map to TRBD1. With 5 bases clipped from V and 5 bases from J, the junction kept 8 bases outside the gene matches. The CDR3 totals 14 residues. Germline CDR1 GTSNPN, CDR2 SVGIG (reference sequence). In DNA, the CDR3 is TGTGCCTGGGGCACCGGGACAGCAAATGAAAAACTGTTTTTT. Encoded protein: CAWGTGTANEKLFF.

This clone was recorded a few times. The chain couples TRBV19 to TRBJ1-5, with D tentatively TRBD1 (5 bases). V dropped 2 bases and J dropped 6 bases, with 8 bases sitting between them. The CDR3 extends over 13 amino acids. Germline V gene lookup returns CDR1 LNHDA and CDR2 SQIVND (reference sequence). CDR3 bases: TGTGCCAGTAGTATATCGGGGGGTCAGCCCCAGCATTTT. Its protein product is CASSISGGQPQHF.

This clone came up once. V usage is TRBV2 and J usage is TRBJ2-1, with 9 bases lining up with TRBD2. Trimming removed 5 bases from V and 5 bases from J; junction bases left unmatched: 7. Germline CDR1 and CDR2: SNHLY and FYNNEI. This CDR3 has 15 amino acids. The CDR3 DNA reads as TGTGCCAGCAGTCCGACTAGCGGCACAAACAATGAGCAGTTCTTC. It codes for CASSPTSGTNNEQFF. Full variable domain (rest looked up from reference TRBV2 and TRBJ2-1): EPEVTQTPSHQVTQMGQEVILRCVPISNHLYFYWYRQILGQKVEFLVSFYNNEISEKSEIFDDQFSVERPDGSNFTLKIRSTKLEDSAMYFCASSPTSGTNNEQFFGPGTRLTVL.

The chain has TRBV25-1 and TRBJ2-3, with no clear D. Germline-derived CDR1 and CDR2 are MGHDK and SYGVNS. V was trimmed by 10 bases and J by 10 bases, leaving 15 bases between them. This CDR3 contains 11 residues. In DNA, the CDR3 is TGTGCCACCCATAACAGTGGGCCGCAGTATTTT. This sequence encodes CATHNSGPQYF.

About this clone itself: One end of the junction fails to match germline, which may point to a read error. The chain links TRBV7-7 to TRBJ2-5; 13 positions agree with TRBD2. The CDR3 is made up of 17 amino acids. Germline values: CDR1 SSHAT, CDR2 FNYEAQ (reference sequence). CDR3 nucleotides: TGTGCTAGCAGCTTGGGGAGACTAGCGGGGGGAGCTGAGACCCAGTACTTC. This encodes CASSLGRLAGGAETQYF.

CDR3 nucleotide sequence: TGTGCCAGCAGCTTAGACCCAGGGACTTACGAGCAGTACGTC. This sequence encodes CASSLDPGTYEQYV. This chain joins TRBV11-2 and TRBJ2-7; tentative D call: TRBD2 (6 bases). The CDR3 length is 14 residues. Germline V gene lookup returns CDR1 SGHAT and CDR2 FQNNGV. V was pared by 0 bases and J by 4 bases, with 10 bases between.

The chain links TRBV2 to TRBJ1-1, with D uncertain. V was clipped by 3 bases and J by 3 bases, with 8 bases between them. Germline CDR1 reads SNHLY; CDR2 reads FYNNEI. The CDR3 covers 13 residues. The DNA for the CDR3 is TGTGCCAGCAGTGACACGGGTTACACTGAAGCTTTCTTT. As protein: CASSDTGYTEAFF. The full variable domain, completed using reference TRBV2 and TRBJ1-1, is EPEVTQTPSHQVTQMGQEVILRCVPISNHLYFYWYRQILGQKVEFLVSFYNNEISEKSEIFDDQFSVERPDGSNFTLKIRSTKLEDSAMYFCASSDTGYTEAFFGQGTRLTVV.

The CDR3 sequence: CASSLGQGGAYNSPLHF. In nucleotides, the CDR3 is TGTGCCAGCAGCCTAGGACAGGGCGGTGCCTATAATTCACCCCTCCACTTT. The V and J genes are TRBV9 and TRBJ1-6; 8 bases match TRBD1. CDR1 SGDLS and CDR2 YYNGEE come from the germline V gene. V lost 4 bases, J lost 2 bases, and 8 bases stayed unmatched. The CDR3 length is 17 residues.

There are a few counts of this clone. The rearrangement joins TRBV28 to TRBJ2-1, with D possibly matching TRBD1 (6 bases). The CDR3 is 13 amino acids. Germline values: CDR1 MDHEN, CDR2 SYDVKM. The V end was cut by 8 bases, the J end by 6 bases, with 14 bases between. The CDR3 sequence: CASRTGLSNEQFF. The CDR3 DNA reads TGTGCCAGCCGAACAGGGTTGTCCAATGAGCAGTTCTTC. Full variable domain (missing parts from reference TRBV28 and TRBJ2-1): DVKVTQSSRYLVKRTGEKVFLECVQDMDHENMFWYRQDPGLGLRLIYFSYDVKMKEKGDIPEGYSVSREKKERFSLILESASTNQTSMYLCASRTGLSNEQFFGPGTRLTVL.

The V gene is TRBV15, the J gene TRBJ2-1; 11 bases are shared with TRBD2. The CDR3 length is 23 residues. Germline V gives CDR1 LNHNV, CDR2 YYDKDF (reference sequence). The V gene end was trimmed by 0 bases and the J gene end by 2 bases; junction bases not matched to a gene: 21. The CDR3 loop is CATSRDHPAVRGSGRAPYNEQFF. DNA of the CDR3: TGTGCCACCAGCAGAGATCACCCAGCCGTCCGAGGTAGCGGGAGGGCCCCCTACAATGAGCAGTTCTTC.

V gene TRBV29-1 combines with J gene TRBJ1-1; perhaps TRBD1 as D (5 bases). The CDR3 consists of 16 residues. V gave up 8 bases and J gave up 4 bases, with 26 bases separating them. Germline V CDR1 and CDR2: SQVTM, ANQGSEA. CDR3 DNA: TGCAGCACTCAAGGAGGGCAGGGACGAGATAGCACTGAAGCTTTCTTT. Encoded protein: CSTQGGQGRDSTEAFF.

The V call is TRBV4-1, the J call TRBJ2-3; 9 positions agree with TRBD2. Germline V lookup: CDR1 MGHRA, CDR2 YSYEKL. J was trimmed by 3 bases and V by 1 base; bases with no gene match: 5. The CDR3 extends over 16 amino acids. CDR3 nucleotide sequence: TGCGCCAGCAGCCAAGGGAGTAGCGGGAGAACAGATACGCAGTATTTT. This sequence encodes CASSQGSSGRTDTQYF.

The gene calls are TRBV5-1 and TRBJ2-2; maybe TRBD1 (6 bases). The germline V gene has CDR1 SGHRS and CDR2 YFSETQ. Trimming stripped 4 bases from V and 1 base from J, with 11 bases between. CDR3 length equals 15 residues. The CDR3 nucleotides read TGCGCCAGCAGCCCCGGGACAAAGAACACCGGGGAGCTGTTTTTT. The encoded protein is CASSPGTKNTGELFF. Variable domain in full (rest from reference TRBV5-1 and TRBJ2-2): KAGVTQTPRYLIKTRGQQVTLSCSPISGHRSVSWYQQTPGQGLQFLFEYFSETQRNKGNFPGRFSGRQFSNSRSEMNVSTLELGDSALYLCASSPGTKNTGELFFGEGSRLTVL.

This chain connects TRBV20-1 to TRBJ1-2; TRBD1 matches 7 bases. The CDR3 is made up of 11 amino acids. CDR1 DFQATT and CDR2 SNEGSKA come from the germline V gene (reference sequence). J lost 9 bases, V lost 5 bases, and 6 bases had no gene match. CDR3 amino acids: CSARQGGSYTF. The CDR3 bases are TGCAGTGCTCGACAGGGCGGGAGCTACACCTTC.

This clone was counted only a few times. The chain recombines TRBV6-5 with TRBJ2-3; D might be TRBD2 (5 bases). The CDR3 loop spans 16 amino acids. The germline CDR1 and CDR2 sequences are MNHEY and SVGAGI. Trimming cost V 0 bases and J 0 bases, with 10 bases left between them. The CDR3 here is CASSYSGVGSTDTQYF. The DNA of the CDR3 is TGTGCCAGCAGTTACTCCGGGGTGGGGAGCACAGATACGCAGTATTTT.

This rearrangement joins TRBV5-1 to TRBJ2-3; perhaps TRBD1 as D (6 bases). Germline V gene sequence: CDR1 SGHRS, CDR2 YFSETQ. The ends were cut back, 5 bases at V and 4 bases at J, with 11 bases in the middle. This CDR3 is 13 amino acids long. The CDR3, as DNA: TGCGCCAGCAGTTTCGAGGGGGCAGATACGCAGTATTTT. The encoded protein is CASSFEGADTQYF. The complete variable domain, with remaining parts taken from reference TRBV5-1 and TRBJ2-3, reads KAGVTQTPRYLIKTRGQQVTLSCSPISGHRSVSWYQQTPGQGLQFLFEYFSETQRNKGNFPGRFSGRQFSNSRSEMNVSTLELGDSALYLCASSFEGADTQYFGPGTRLTVL.

This clone was recorded only once. The chain is built from TRBV11-2 and TRBJ2-5; D may be TRBD1 (6 bases). Trimming removed 4 bases from V and 5 bases from J, with 17 bases in between. Germline CDR1 and CDR2: SGHAT and FQNNGV. This CDR3 is 15 amino acids long. The CDR3 here is CASSSMTGDRETQYF. The CDR3 DNA reads TGTGCCAGCAGCTCAATGACAGGAGATAGGGAGACCCAGTACTTC.

V and J are TRBV6-1 and TRBJ2-1; D possibly corresponds to TRBD2 (7 bases). Germline V lookup: CDR1 MNHNS, CDR2 SASEGT. This CDR3 has 17 residues. V gave up 3 bases and J gave up 2 bases, with 17 bases separating them. In nucleotides, the CDR3 is TGTGCCAGCAGTGATAGGGGGGGGACCCCGACCTACAATGAGCAGTTCTTC. It yields the protein CASSDRGGTPTYNEQFF.

The chain has TRBV28 and TRBJ1-1; D is unclear. CDR3 length: 13 amino acids. Germline V gene data show CDR1 as MDHEN and CDR2 as SYDVKM. V was cut by 6 bases and J by 1 base, with 9 bases left in between. CDR3 coding DNA: TGTGCCAGCAGCCCACCAGGGAACACTGAAGCTTTCTTT. Its protein product is CASSPPGNTEAFF.

In DNA, the CDR3 is TGTGCCAGCAGCTCGGACTGGGCCGGGGAGCTGTTTTTT. Residues: CASSSDWAGELFF. The chain carries TRBV7-8 and TRBJ2-2; possible D gene TRBD2, 5 bases. Germline CDR1 is SGHVS and CDR2 is FQNEAQ. The CDR3 totals 13 residues. V gave up 4 bases and J gave up 6 bases, with 9 bases separating them.

J is TRBJ2-5 and V is TRBV7-8; perhaps TRBD1 as D (6 bases). V was trimmed by 5 bases and J by 1 base, leaving 14 bases between them. The V gene's germline CDR1 is SGHVS and CDR2 FQNEAQ. The length of the CDR3 is 15 residues. The DNA of the CDR3 is TGTGCCAGCAGCCCCATGACAGGCTCCCAAGAGACCCAGTACTTC. This codes for CASSPMTGSQETQYF.

This clone was found a few times. The chain is built from TRBV7-9 and TRBJ1-1; D remains ambiguous. The CDR3 totals 16 residues. Germline assignment: CDR1 SEHNR and CDR2 FQNEAQ (reference sequence). V was shortened by 2 bases and J by 1 base, with 14 bases between the two germline ends. CDR3 amino acids: CASSLRAGRQNTEAFF. CDR3 DNA sequence: TGTGCCAGCAGCTTAAGGGCGGGCAGACAGAACACTGAAGCTTTCTTT.